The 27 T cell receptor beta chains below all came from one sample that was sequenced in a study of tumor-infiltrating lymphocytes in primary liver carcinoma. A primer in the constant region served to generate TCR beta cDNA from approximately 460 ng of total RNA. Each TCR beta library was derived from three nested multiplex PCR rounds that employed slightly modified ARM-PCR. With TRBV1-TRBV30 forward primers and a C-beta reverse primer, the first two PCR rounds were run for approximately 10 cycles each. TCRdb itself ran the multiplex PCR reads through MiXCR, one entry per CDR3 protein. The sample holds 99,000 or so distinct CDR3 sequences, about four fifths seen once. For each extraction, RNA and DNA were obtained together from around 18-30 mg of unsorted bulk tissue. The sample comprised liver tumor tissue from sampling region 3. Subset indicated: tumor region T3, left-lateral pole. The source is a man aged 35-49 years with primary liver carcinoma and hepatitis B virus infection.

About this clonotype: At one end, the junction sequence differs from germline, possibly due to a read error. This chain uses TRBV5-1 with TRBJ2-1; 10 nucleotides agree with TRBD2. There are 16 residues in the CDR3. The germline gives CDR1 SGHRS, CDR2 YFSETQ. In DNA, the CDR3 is TGCGCCAGCATCTTGACTTTAGCGGGAGGCGGCAATGATCAGTTCTTC. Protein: CASILTLAGGGNDQFF.

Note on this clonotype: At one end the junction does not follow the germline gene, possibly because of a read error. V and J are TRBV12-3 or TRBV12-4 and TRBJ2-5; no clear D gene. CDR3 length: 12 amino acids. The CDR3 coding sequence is TGTGCCAACAGTTTAGTGCGGGAGACCCAGTACTTC. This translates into CANSLVRETQYF.

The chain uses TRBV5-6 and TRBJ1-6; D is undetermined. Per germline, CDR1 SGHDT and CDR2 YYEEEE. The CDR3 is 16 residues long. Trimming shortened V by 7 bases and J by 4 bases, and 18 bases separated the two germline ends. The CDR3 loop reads CASFGRLISYNSPLHF. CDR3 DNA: TGTGCCAGCTTCGGCAGGTTGATCTCATATAATTCACCCCTCCACTTT.

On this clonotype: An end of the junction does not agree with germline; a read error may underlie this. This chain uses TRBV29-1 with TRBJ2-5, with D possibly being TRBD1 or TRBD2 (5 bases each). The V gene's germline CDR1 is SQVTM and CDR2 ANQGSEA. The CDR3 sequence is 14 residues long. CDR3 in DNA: TGCAGCGAAGGGGACGGGACGTACCAAGAGACCCAGCAGTTC. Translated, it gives CSEGDGTYQETQQF.

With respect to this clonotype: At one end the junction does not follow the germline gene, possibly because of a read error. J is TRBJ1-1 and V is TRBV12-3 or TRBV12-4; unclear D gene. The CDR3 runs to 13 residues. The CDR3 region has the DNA TGTACCAGCAGGAAGACGCCGAACACTGAAGCTTCCTTT. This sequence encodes CTSRKTPNTEASF.

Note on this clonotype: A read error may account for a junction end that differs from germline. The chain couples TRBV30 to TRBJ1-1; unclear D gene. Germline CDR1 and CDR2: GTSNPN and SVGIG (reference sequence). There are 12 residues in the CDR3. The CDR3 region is CAWKGGNTETFF. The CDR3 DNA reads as TGTGCCTGGAAGGGCGGCAACACTGAAACTTTCTTC. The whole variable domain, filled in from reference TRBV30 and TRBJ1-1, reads SQTIHQWPATLVQPVGSPLSLECTVEGTSNPNLYWYRQAAGRGLQLLFYSVGIGQISSEVPQNLSASRPQDRQFILSSKKLLLSDSGFYLCAWKGGNTETFFGQGTRLTVV.

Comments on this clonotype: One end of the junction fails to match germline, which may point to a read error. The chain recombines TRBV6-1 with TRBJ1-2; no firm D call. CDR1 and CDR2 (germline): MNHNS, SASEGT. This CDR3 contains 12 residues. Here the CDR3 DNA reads TGTACCAGCAGTGACCCCCTATATGGTTACACCTTC. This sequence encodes CTSSDPLYGYTF.

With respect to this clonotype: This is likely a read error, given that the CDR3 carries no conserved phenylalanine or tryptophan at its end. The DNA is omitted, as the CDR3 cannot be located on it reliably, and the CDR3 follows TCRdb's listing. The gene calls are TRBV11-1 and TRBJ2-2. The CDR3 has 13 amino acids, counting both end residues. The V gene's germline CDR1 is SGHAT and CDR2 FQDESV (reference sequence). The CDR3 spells CACSFWDTGELFY.

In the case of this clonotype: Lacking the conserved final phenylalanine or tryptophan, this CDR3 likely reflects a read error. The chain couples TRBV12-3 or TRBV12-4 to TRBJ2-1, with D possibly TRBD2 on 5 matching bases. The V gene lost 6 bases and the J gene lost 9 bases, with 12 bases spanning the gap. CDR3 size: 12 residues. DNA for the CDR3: TGTGCCAGCAGCCCACTAGGCAGTGAGCAGTTCTTA. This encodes CASSPLGSEQFL.

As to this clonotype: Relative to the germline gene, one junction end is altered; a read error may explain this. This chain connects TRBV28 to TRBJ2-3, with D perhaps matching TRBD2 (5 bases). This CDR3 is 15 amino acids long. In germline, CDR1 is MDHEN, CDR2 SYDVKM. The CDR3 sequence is CASLSRVSSTDTRYF. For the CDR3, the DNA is TGTGCCAGCCTAAGCAGAGTCTCTAGCACAGATACGCGGTATTTT.

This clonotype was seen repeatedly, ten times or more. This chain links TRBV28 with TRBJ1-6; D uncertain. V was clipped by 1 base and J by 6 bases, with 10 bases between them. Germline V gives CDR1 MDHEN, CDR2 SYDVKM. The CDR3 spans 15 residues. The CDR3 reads CASSLYGLGNSPLHF. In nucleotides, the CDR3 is TGTGCCAGCAGTTTATATGGGTTAGGTAATTCACCCCTCCACTTT.

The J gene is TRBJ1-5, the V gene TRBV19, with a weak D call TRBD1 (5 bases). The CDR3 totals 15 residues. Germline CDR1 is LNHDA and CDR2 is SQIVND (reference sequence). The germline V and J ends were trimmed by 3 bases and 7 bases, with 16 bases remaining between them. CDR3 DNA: TGTGCCAGTAGTATTGGGGCAGGAGGCGGACAGCCCCAGCATTTT. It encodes CASSIGAGGGQPQHF.

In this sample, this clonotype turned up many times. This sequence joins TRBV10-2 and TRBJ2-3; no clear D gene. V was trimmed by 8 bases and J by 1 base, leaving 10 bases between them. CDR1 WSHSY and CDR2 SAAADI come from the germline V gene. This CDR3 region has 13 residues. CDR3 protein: CASGNARTDTQYF. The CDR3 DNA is TGCGCCAGCGGGAATGCGCGCACAGATACGCAGTATTTT.

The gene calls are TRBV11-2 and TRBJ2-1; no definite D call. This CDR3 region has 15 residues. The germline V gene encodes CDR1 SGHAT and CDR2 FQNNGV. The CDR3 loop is CVISLVLLSYNEQFF. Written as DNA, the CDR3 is TGTGTCATCAGCTTAGTCCTCCTCTCCTACAATGAGCAGTTCTTC.

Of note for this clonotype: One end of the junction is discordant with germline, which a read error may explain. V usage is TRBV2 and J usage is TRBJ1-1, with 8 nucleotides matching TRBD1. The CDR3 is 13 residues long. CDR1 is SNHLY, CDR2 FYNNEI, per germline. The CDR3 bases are TGCGCCATCAGTGGACAGGGTTTTCCTGAAGCTTTCTTT. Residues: CAISGQGFPEAFF.

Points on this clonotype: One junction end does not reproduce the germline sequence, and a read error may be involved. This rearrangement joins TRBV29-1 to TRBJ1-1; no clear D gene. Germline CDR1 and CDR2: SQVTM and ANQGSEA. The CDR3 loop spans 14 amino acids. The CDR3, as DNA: TGCAGCGTCGCCAGGTCGACGATGAACGCTGAAGCCTTCTTT. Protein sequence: CSVARSTMNAEAFF.

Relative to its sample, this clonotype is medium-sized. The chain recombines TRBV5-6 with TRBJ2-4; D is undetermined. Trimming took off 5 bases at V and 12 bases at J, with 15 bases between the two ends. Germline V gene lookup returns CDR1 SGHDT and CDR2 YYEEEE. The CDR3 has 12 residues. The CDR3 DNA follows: TGTGCCAGCAGATGGTCGACCGGGCCTCAGTACTTC. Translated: CASRWSTGPQYF.

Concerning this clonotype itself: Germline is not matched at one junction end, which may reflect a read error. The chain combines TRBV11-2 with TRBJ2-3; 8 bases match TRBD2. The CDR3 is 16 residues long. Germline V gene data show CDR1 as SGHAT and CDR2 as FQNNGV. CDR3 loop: CTRSLQAGVSTDTHYF. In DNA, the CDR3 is TGTACCAGAAGCTTACAAGCGGGAGTCAGCACAGATACGCACTATTTT. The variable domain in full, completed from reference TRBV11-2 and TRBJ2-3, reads EAGVAQSPRYKIIEKRQSVAFWCNPISGHATLYWYQQILGQGPKLLIQFQNNGVVDDSQLPKDRFSAERLKGVDSTLKIQPAKLEDSAVYLCTRSLQAGVSTDTHYFGPGTRLTVL.

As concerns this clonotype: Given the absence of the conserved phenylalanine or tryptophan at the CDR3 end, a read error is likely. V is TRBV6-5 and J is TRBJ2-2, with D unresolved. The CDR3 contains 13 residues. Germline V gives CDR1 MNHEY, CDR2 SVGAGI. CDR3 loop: CASSYQDTVELFI. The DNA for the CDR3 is TGTGCCAGCAGTTACCAAGACACCGTGGAGCTGTTTATA.

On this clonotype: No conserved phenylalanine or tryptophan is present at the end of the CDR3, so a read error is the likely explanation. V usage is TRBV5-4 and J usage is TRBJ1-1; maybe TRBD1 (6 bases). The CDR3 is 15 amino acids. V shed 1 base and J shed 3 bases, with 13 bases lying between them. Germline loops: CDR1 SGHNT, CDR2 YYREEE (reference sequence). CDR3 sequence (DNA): TGTGCCAGCAGCTTGCGACAGGACGTGGACACTGAAGCTTTCTCT. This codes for CASSLRQDVDTEAFS.

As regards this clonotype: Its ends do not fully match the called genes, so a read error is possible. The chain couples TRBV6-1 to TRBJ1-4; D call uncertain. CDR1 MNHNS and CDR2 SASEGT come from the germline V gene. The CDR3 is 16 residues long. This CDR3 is CAISEGSGSGNEKLFF. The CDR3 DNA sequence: TGTGCCATCAGTGAAGGCTCGGGTTCTGGTAATGAAAAACTGTTTTTT.

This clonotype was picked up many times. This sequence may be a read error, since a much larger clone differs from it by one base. The CDR3 region is CASSSGTSGSPLETQYF. CDR3 in DNA: TGTGCCAGCAGCTCTGGGACTAGCGGGAGTCCTTTGGAGACCCAGTACTTC. The chain links TRBV11-3 to TRBJ2-5, with 14 nucleotides matching TRBD2. From germline, CDR1 is SGHNT and CDR2 YENEEA. CDR3 length equals 17 residues. J lost 5 bases, V lost 4 bases, and 9 bases had no gene match.

CDR3 coding DNA: TGCAGCCTATATGGGACAGTGGGTCACGGGGAGCTGTTTTTT. This encodes CSLYGTVGHGELFF. The chain carries TRBV29-1 and TRBJ2-2; 7 bases line up with TRBD1. The CDR3 consists of 14 residues. V gave up 8 bases and J gave up 7 bases; unmatched junction bases: 13. Per germline, CDR1 SQVTM and CDR2 ANQGSEA.

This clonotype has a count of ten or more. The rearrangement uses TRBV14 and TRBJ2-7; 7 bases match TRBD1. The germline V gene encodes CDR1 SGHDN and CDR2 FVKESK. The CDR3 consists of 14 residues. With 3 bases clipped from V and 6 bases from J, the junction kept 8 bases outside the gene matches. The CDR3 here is CASSHRGTGAEQYF. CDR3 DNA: TGTGCCAGCAGCCATAGGGGTACAGGGGCCGAGCAGTACTTC.

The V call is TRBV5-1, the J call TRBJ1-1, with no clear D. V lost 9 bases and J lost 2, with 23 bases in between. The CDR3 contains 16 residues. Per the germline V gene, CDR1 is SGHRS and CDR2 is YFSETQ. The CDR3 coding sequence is TGCGCCAACGCGCGTGGGCTCGCGCTCATCAACACTGAAGCTTTCTTT. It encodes CANARGLALINTEAFF.

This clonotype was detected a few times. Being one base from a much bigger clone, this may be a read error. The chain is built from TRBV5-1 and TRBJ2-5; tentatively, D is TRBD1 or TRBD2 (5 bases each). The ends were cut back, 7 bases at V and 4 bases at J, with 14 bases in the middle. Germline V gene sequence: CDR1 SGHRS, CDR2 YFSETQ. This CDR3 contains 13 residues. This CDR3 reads CASCVGDGETQYF. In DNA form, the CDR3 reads TGCGCCAGCTGCGTGGGGGACGGAGAGACCCAGTACTTC.

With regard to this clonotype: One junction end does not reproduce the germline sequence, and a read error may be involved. CDR3 bases: TGTGCCAGCAGTATGGGACTGATCTATAGCTACACCTTC. The encoded protein is CASSMGLIYSYTF. The chain couples TRBV6-2 or TRBV6-3 to TRBJ1-2; maybe TRBD1 (5 bases). The CDR3 sequence is 13 residues long. The germline V gene encodes CDR1 MNHEY and CDR2 SVGEGT.